These 32 T cell receptor beta chains were sequenced from one sample in a study of T-cell reconstitution after alpha-beta-depleted transplantation in children (dated by TCRdb to 2016 to 2017). Receptors were amplified or captured by PCR. Sequenced using an Illumina HiSeq 2500. Molecular barcoding was employed in the preparation of TCR libraries, with unique molecular identifiers being used to normalize TCRbeta repertoire quantification. TCRdb handled the public reads itself, with Q25 trimming in fastp and clone calling in MiXCR, and kept productive beta chains. Each entry is one CDR3 protein sequence, shown with its most common DNA and genes. The sample table contains just over 350,000 distinct CDR3 sequences; only one count was recorded for about an eighth of them. The ten largest clones capture about 4.5% of the sample. The material was PBMCs, obtained from the stem cell graft. These receptors originate from a human donor who donated a stem cell graft to a child with Fanconi anemia.

The table lists this clonotype with a few counts. V usage is TRBV6-1 and J usage is TRBJ2-2; D remains ambiguous. In germline, CDR1 is MNHNS, CDR2 SASEGT. V was clipped by 2 bases and J by 5 bases, with 9 bases between them. The length of the CDR3 is 14 residues. The CDR3 sequence is CASSESPVTGELFF. Here the CDR3 DNA reads TGTGCCAGCAGTGAATCTCCGGTGACCGGGGAGCTGTTTTTT.

The chain joins TRBV7-9 to TRBJ2-2; tentatively, D is TRBD1 (6 bases). CDR1 and CDR2 (germline): SEHNR, FQNEAQ (reference sequence). V gave up 3 bases and J gave up 7 bases, with 15 bases separating them. This CDR3 contains 15 residues. CDR3 coding DNA: TGTGCCAGCAGCTTGCAGGGGATGTCGGACGGGGAGCTGTTTTTT. This encodes CASSLQGMSDGELFF.

The chain has TRBV20-1 and TRBJ2-7, with D possibly being TRBD1 (6 bases). The V and J ends lost 1 base and 0 bases respectively, with 16 bases between them. The CDR3 is made up of 16 amino acids. CDR1 is DFQATT, CDR2 SNEGSKA, per germline (reference sequence). In DNA form, the CDR3 reads TGCAGTGCTAGAGGCTTCGGGACAACCATCTCCTACGAGCAGTACGTC. Encoded protein: CSARGFGTTISYEQYV.

This clonotype was detected a few times. The V call is TRBV12-3 or TRBV12-4, the J call TRBJ1-2; 8 bases map to TRBD1. The CDR3 has 13 amino acids. V was pared by 5 bases and J by 6 bases, with 5 bases of the junction left unmatched. The CDR3 DNA reads TGTGCCAGCAGTAGGACAGGGAAGGATGGCTACACCTTC. Translating it yields CASSRTGKDGYTF.

The J gene is TRBJ2-3, the V gene TRBV5-1; 11 bases agree with TRBD1. V shed 4 bases and J 5 bases; nucleotides not matched to a gene: 6. CDR1 and CDR2 from the germline V gene are SGHRS and YFSETQ. The CDR3 covers 15 residues. CDR3 in DNA: TGCGCCAGCAGCCCGGCGGGGACAGGGGGAGATACGCAGTATTTT. Translation: CASSPAGTGGDTQYF.

This chain links TRBV4-2 with TRBJ2-6; D is uncertain. This CDR3 spans 16 amino acids. V gave up 0 bases and J gave up 2 bases, with 8 bases separating them. Germline loops: CDR1 LGHNA, CDR2 YNFKEQ. CDR3 DNA: TGTGCCAGCAGCCAAGACGGCGAGGCTGGGGCCAACGTCCTGACTTTC. Amino acids: CASSQDGEAGANVLTF.

This clonotype was observed a handful of times. V is TRBV11-2 and J is TRBJ1-1, with D maybe TRBD1 (6 bases). The ends were cut back, 5 bases at V and 5 bases at J, with 15 bases in the middle. This CDR3 has 14 residues. CDR1 SGHAT and CDR2 FQNNGV come from the germline V gene. The CDR3 coding sequence is TGTGCCAGCAGCCTCCCGGGGGGCCTAACTGAAGCTTTCTTT. Translation: CASSLPGGLTEAFF. Combining the CDR3 with reference TRBV11-2 and TRBJ1-1 gives the whole variable domain EAGVAQSPRYKIIEKRQSVAFWCNPISGHATLYWYQQILGQGPKLLIQFQNNGVVDDSQLPKDRFSAERLKGVDSTLKIQPAKLEDSAVYLCASSLPGGLTEAFFGQGTRLTVV.

This clonotype was counted a few times. V is TRBV20-1 and J is TRBJ2-2; 9 nucleotides line up with TRBD1. This CDR3 is built from 17 residues. Per the germline V gene, CDR1 is DFQATT and CDR2 is SNEGSKA (reference sequence). With V trimmed by 2 bases and J by 5 bases, 12 bases remained unmatched. CDR3 in amino acids: CSARPPGQGLGTGELFF. CDR3 coding DNA: TGCAGTGCTAGACCTCCGGGACAGGGATTAGGAACCGGGGAGCTGTTTTTT.

This rearrangement joins TRBV5-6 to TRBJ1-1; the D is unclear. CDR3 length: 12 amino acids. Deletions cut 5 bases from V and 1 base from J, with 6 bases between. The germline V gene has CDR1 SGHDT and CDR2 YYEEEE. CDR3 coding DNA: TGTGCCAGCAGGCAGCAGAACACTGAAGCTTTCTTT. Translated, it gives CASRQQNTEAFF. Full variable domain (outside the CDR3, taken from reference TRBV5-6 and TRBJ1-1): DAGVTQSPTHLIKTRGQQVTLRCSPKSGHDTVSWYQQALGQGPQFIFQYYEEEERQRGNFPDRFSGHQFPNYSSELNVNALLLGDSALYLCASRQQNTEAFFGQGTRLTVV.

CDR3 region: CASRTQGAGYTF. CDR3 coding DNA: TGTGCCAGCAGAACCCAGGGGGCGGGCTACACCTTC. The chain uses TRBV6-5 and TRBJ1-2; 8 positions match TRBD1. This CDR3 comprises 12 residues. With V trimmed by 6 bases and J by 8 bases, 5 bases remained unmatched. Germline V gene lookup returns CDR1 MNHEY and CDR2 SVGAGI.

This clonotype has more than one count but fewer than ten. V and J are TRBV4-1 and TRBJ2-2; no reliable D call. Germline values: CDR1 MGHRA, CDR2 YSYEKL. This CDR3 spans 16 amino acids. Trimming took 0 bases from V and 3 from J, leaving 11 bases between them. The CDR3 loop is CASSQDSSGDTGELFF. CDR3 bases: TGCGCCAGCAGCCAAGATAGTAGTGGGGACACCGGGGAGCTGTTTTTT.

A few counts support this clonotype. The chain has TRBV12-3 or TRBV12-4 and TRBJ2-2; D may match TRBD1 or TRBD2 (5 bases each). The CDR3 is 15 amino acids. Trimming left V 5 bases short and J 0 bases short, with 10 bases between. CDR3: CASSTRGSNTGELFF. CDR3 coding DNA: TGTGCCAGCAGTACACGGGGCTCGAACACCGGGGAGCTGTTTTTT.

This clonotype showed up many times. The chain carries TRBV7-2 and TRBJ1-3; D gene uncertain. Trimming shortened V by 3 bases and J by 7 bases, and 16 bases separated the two germline ends. The CDR3 covers 15 residues. Germline CDR1 is SGHTA and CDR2 is FQGNSA. This CDR3 is CASSLSSNLRNTIYF. CDR3 coding DNA: TGTGCCAGCAGCTTGTCCTCAAATCTGAGGAACACCATATATTTT. Using reference TRBV7-2 and TRBJ1-3 for the parts outside the CDR3, the full variable domain is GAGVSQSPSNKVTEKGKDVELRCDPISGHTALYWYRQSLGQGLEFLIYFQGNSAPDKSGLPSDRFSAERTGGSVSTLTIQRTQQEDSAVYLCASSLSSNLRNTIYFGEGSWLTVV.

The chain combines TRBV7-2 with TRBJ1-1; TRBD1 might be the D (5 bases). The CDR3 has 16 residues. The ends were cut back, 5 bases at V and 5 bases at J, with 21 bases in the middle. Germline-derived CDR1 and CDR2 are SGHTA and FQGNSA. CDR3 loop: CASSPRRALGGTEAFF. Written as DNA, the CDR3 is TGTGCCAGCAGCCCCCGCAGGGCTCTGGGAGGGACTGAAGCTTTCTTT.

This chain connects TRBV5-1 to TRBJ1-3; the D is unclear. The germline V gene encodes CDR1 SGHRS and CDR2 YFSETQ. With 5 bases removed from V and 4 bases from J, the gap between germline ends came to 13 bases. This CDR3 comprises 14 residues. The CDR3 DNA is TGCGCCAGCAGAGTAGAGGGCTTCGGAAACACCATATATTTT. Translated: CASRVEGFGNTIYF.

This clonotype was picked up a small number of times. The rearrangement uses TRBV12-3 or TRBV12-4 and TRBJ2-2; possibly TRBD1 or TRBD2 for D (6 bases each). The CDR3 runs 15 residues. Trimming left V 5 bases short and J 4 bases short, with 14 bases between. CDR3 nucleotide sequence: TGTGCCAGCAGTCCGCGGGACATTCTCACCGGGGAGCTGTTTTTT. It encodes CASSPRDILTGELFF.

This clonotype occurred many times. This chain uses TRBV10-2 with TRBJ2-7, with 7 bases lining up with TRBD2. Germline CDR1 WSHSY, CDR2 SAAADI. V was clipped by 0 bases and J by 1 base; unmatched bases: 3. The CDR3 consists of 15 residues. CDR3 amino acids: CASSESPGLSYEQYF. CDR3 DNA: TGCGCCAGCAGTGAGTCGCCGGGACTATCCTACGAGCAGTACTTC.

This clonotype has ten or more counts. The chain recombines TRBV5-1 with TRBJ2-1; 10 bases match TRBD1. The CDR3 covers 15 residues. V was clipped by 0 bases and J by 4 bases; unmatched bases: 1. Per the germline V gene, CDR1 is SGHRS and CDR2 is YFSETQ. CDR3 protein: CASSLEGQGYNEQFF. For the CDR3, the DNA is TGCGCCAGCAGCTTGGAGGGACAGGGGTACAATGAGCAGTTCTTC.

J is TRBJ2-2 and V is TRBV20-1; 13 bases agree with TRBD2. Germline-derived CDR1 and CDR2 are DFQATT and SNEGSKA (reference sequence). Unmatched junction bases numbered 3, after V lost 0 bases and J lost 5 bases. The CDR3 is made up of 16 amino acids. CDR3 residues: CSARDRTSGGTGELFF. CDR3 sequence (DNA): TGCAGTGCTAGAGATCGGACTAGCGGGGGTACCGGGGAGCTGTTTTTT.

This clonotype was observed a handful of times. This sequence joins TRBV10-2 and TRBJ2-1; the D is unclear. The CDR3 extends over 14 amino acids. Germline V gene data show CDR1 as WSHSY and CDR2 as SAAADI. V was shortened by 4 bases and J by 2 bases, with 9 bases between the two germline ends. The CDR3 DNA follows: TGCGCCAGCAGTGTACTAACCCCCTACAATGAGCAGTTCTTC. It yields the protein CASSVLTPYNEQFF.

A few counts support this clonotype. J is TRBJ2-2 and V is TRBV18; TRBD1 matches 9 bases. V dropped 4 bases and J dropped 5; count of bases not matched to a gene: 11. CDR1 is KGHSH, CDR2 LQKENI, per germline. The CDR3 totals 17 residues. CDR3: CASSLYRDRVTTGELFF. The CDR3 DNA sequence: TGTGCCAGCTCACTGTACCGGGACAGGGTAACGACCGGGGAGCTGTTTTTT.

This rearrangement joins TRBV6-2 or TRBV6-3 to TRBJ2-1, with TRBD2 matching over 12 bases. Germline values: CDR1 MNHEY, CDR2 SVGEGT. CDR3 length: 16 amino acids. V gave up 2 bases and J gave up 6 bases; unmatched junction bases: 5. This chain's CDR3 is CASSYRLAGGINEQFF. CDR3 nucleotides: TGTGCCAGCAGTTACCGGCTAGCGGGGGGGATCAATGAGCAGTTCTTC.

Only a few counts were recorded for this clonotype. V gene TRBV6-1 combines with J gene TRBJ2-7, with D possibly TRBD2 on 6 matching bases. Germline values: CDR1 MNHNS, CDR2 SASEGT. CDR3 length: 15 amino acids. The germline V and J ends were trimmed by 6 bases and 0 bases, with 15 bases remaining between them. The CDR3 region has the DNA TGTGCCAGCAGAAGGGCTAGCGTGATCTCCTACGAGCAGTACTTC. Protein sequence: CASRRASVISYEQYF.

Ten or more counts support this clonotype. The rearrangement uses TRBV4-3 and TRBJ1-2; 7 bases fit TRBD1. Germline CDR1 and CDR2: LGHNA and YSLEER. The CDR3 sequence is 13 residues long. Trimming cost V 5 bases and J 8 bases; bases outside gene matches: 8. The CDR3 bases are TGCGCCAGCAGCACTCGACAGGGTCAAGGCTACACCTTC. Translation: CASSTRQGQGYTF.

In this sample, this clonotype turned up a few times. This chain joins TRBV12-3 or TRBV12-4 and TRBJ2-2; 11 bases match TRBD2. The CDR3 has 15 residues. J lost 8 bases, V lost 7 bases, and 9 bases had no gene match. CDR3 sequence reads: CASIPSTSGEGELFF. The CDR3 DNA reads TGTGCCAGCATTCCCTCGACTAGCGGGGAGGGGGAGCTGTTTTTT.

Here the CDR3 DNA reads TGTGCCAGCAGCTCCGGACAGGGAGGAATCCCTGAAGCTTTCTTT. It codes for CASSSGQGGIPEAFF. The V call is TRBV13, the J call TRBJ1-1; 8 positions agree with TRBD1. The CDR3 runs to 15 residues. The germline gives CDR1 PRHDT, CDR2 FYEKMQ (reference sequence). Trimming took 4 bases from V and 6 from J; bases not matched to a gene: 10.

This rearrangement joins TRBV3-1 to TRBJ2-5; 16 bases agree with TRBD2. The trim removed 5 bases at V and 4 bases at J, leaving 4 bases unmatched. Per germline, CDR1 LGHDT and CDR2 YNNKEL (reference sequence). This CDR3 has 16 residues. The CDR3 reads CASSGGTSGGGETQYF. CDR3 nucleotide sequence: TGTGCCAGCAGCGGCGGGACTAGCGGGGGGGGAGAGACCCAGTACTTC.

CDR3 protein: CASSEGTGGYYEQYF. CDR3 in DNA: TGTGCCAGCAGTGAAGGGACAGGGGGATACTACGAGCAGTACTTC. The chain couples TRBV6-1 to TRBJ2-7; 10 bases align to TRBD1. J lost 3 bases, V lost 1 base, and 3 bases had no gene match. In germline, CDR1 is MNHNS, CDR2 SASEGT. This CDR3 region has 15 residues.

This clonotype was picked up many times. This chain uses TRBV5-1 with TRBJ1-1; 7 bases align to TRBD1. CDR1 is SGHRS and CDR2 is YFSETQ in the germline V gene. V was pared by 1 base and J by 4 bases, with 1 base of the junction left unmatched. The CDR3 extends over 13 amino acids. The DNA for the CDR3 is TGCGCCAGCAGCTTGACAGGGGTCACTGAAGCTTTCTTT. This sequence encodes CASSLTGVTEAFF.

This clonotype has only a few counts. This rearrangement joins TRBV11-2 to TRBJ2-6; D is possibly TRBD2 (5 bases). CDR3 length: 16 amino acids. The germline V and J ends were trimmed by 8 bases and 0 bases, with 14 bases remaining between them. CDR1 and CDR2 from the germline V gene are SGHAT and FQNNGV. CDR3 protein: CASLAPLGSGANVLTF. CDR3 in DNA: TGTGCCAGCCTAGCCCCCCTGGGCTCTGGGGCCAACGTCCTGACTTTC.

J is TRBJ2-7 and V is TRBV6-1; 7 bases are a match to TRBD1. Germline lookup yields CDR1 MNHNS and CDR2 SASEGT. The CDR3 is made up of 14 amino acids. Germline trimming cut 7 bases from V and 0 bases from J; bases unmatched to any gene: 6. The CDR3 is CASTRTGGSYEQYF. The CDR3 DNA is TGTGCCAGCACCAGGACAGGCGGCTCCTACGAGCAGTACTTC.

This clonotype was seen a handful of times. This chain connects TRBV3-1 to TRBJ2-5; D gene ambiguous. The germline V gene encodes CDR1 LGHDT and CDR2 YNNKEL (reference sequence). The germline V and J ends were trimmed by 0 bases and 5 bases, with 7 bases remaining between them. The CDR3 has 13 residues. The CDR3 bases are TGTGCCAGCAGCCAAGATCACGGGGAGACCCAGTACTTC. The encoded protein is CASSQDHGETQYF.